This T cell receptor beta chain was sequenced for a study of cytomegalovirus exposure and HLA in healthy donors. CDR3 length: 13 residues. The V and J ends lost 6 bases and 1 base respectively, with 10 bases between them. Germline V gives CDR1 MNHEY, CDR2 SMNVEV (reference sequence). PCR used 60 Vbeta primers and 13 Jbeta primers. As handled by the study authors: Per a later analysis, the number of unique TCR beta chains was some 75 million, of which roughly 9.9 million were shared. Profiled with immunoSEQ multiplex PCR; TCRdb holds only in-frame clones, not every one. V, J and clone size reflect that table, while D and trimming were determined from the DNA. The data contain 70,000 to 95,000 clones, roughly 81% of them seen just once; the ten biggest clones take up around 5.2%. Broader study findings: An analysis was carried out later, and it reportedly showed fewer N-insertions in an Asian-associated ancestry cluster than the roughly 700-donor mean. In a later analysis, V- and J-gene trimming of beta chains associated with a DCLRE1C missense variant, replicated independently.

This clone occurred once. Its antigen is currently unknown. The sequenced sample was PBMCs. The chain couples TRBV27 to TRBJ2-7; a weak D match, TRBD1 (6 bases). The origin of this receptor is a woman younger than 30 in good health and CMV-seropositive. CDR3 sequence reads: CASSLGQSYEQYF. In DNA, the CDR3 is TGTGCCAGCAGCCTCGGACAGTCCTACGAGCAGTACTTC.